This T cell receptor beta chain was sequenced during a study of Ad26.COV2.S vaccination and SARS-CoV-2 variants. The wider study: Ad26.COV2.S, an intramuscular injection, was given once or twice 56 days apart. Broader study findings: It was found that vaccine and placebo recipients had similar non-spike TCR breadth.

The assay was immunoSEQ multiplex PCR, and TCRdb's table has in-frame clones only and misses some. The sample shows fewer than 500,000 clones, roughly 90% of them seen only once. Regarding treatment: some 20 received Ad26.COV2.S at low or high dose, single or two shots; about 5 received placebo; per-sample allocation not given. Day 63 after the first injection of vaccine or placebo was the sampling time. Concerning this clone: Its matching antigen is unknown.

Germline V lookup: CDR1 LNHDA, CDR2 SQIVND (reference sequence). With V trimmed by 4 bases and J by 8 bases, 9 bases remained unmatched. CDR3 size: 16 residues. The chain couples TRBV19 to TRBJ2-1; 12 nucleotides agree with TRBD1. The sequence derives from a person between 18 and 59 years old who received the Ad26.COV2.S COVID-19 vaccine or a placebo. The sequenced sample was peripheral blood, obtained in a trial of Ad26.COV2.S vaccine versus placebo. The CDR3 reads CASSNRGGQGAHEQFF. The CDR3 bases are TGTGCCAGTAGTAACCGTGGGGGACAGGGGGCCCATGAGCAGTTCTTC.